The 20 T cell receptor beta chains reported below all come from one sample, sequenced in a study of blood T cells in healthy people across ages. A second PCR, run for roughly 7 to 12 cycles, used a sample-barcoded 5' primer plus a J-beta primer mix. One entry per CDR3 protein results from TCRdb running MiXCR on the 5' RACE reads. The data contain 1,100,000 or so distinct CDR3 sequences, more than 35% of them singletons. What was sequenced was blood. These receptors were taken from a woman between 55 and 75 years old in good health.

The CDR3 coding sequence is TGCAGTGCTAGAGCTTATAGCGGGTCCTACGAGCAGTACTTC. Encoded protein: CSARAYSGSYEQYF. The chain joins TRBV20-1 to TRBJ2-7; 7 nucleotides match TRBD2. With 1 base clipped from V and 1 base from J, the junction kept 4 bases outside the gene matches. The CDR3 length is 14 residues. The germline V gene encodes CDR1 DFQATT and CDR2 SNEGSKA (reference sequence).

The V call is TRBV5-1, the J call TRBJ2-5; 12 bases align to TRBD2. Per germline, CDR1 SGHRS and CDR2 YFSETQ. This CDR3 contains 16 residues. V trimming: 5 bases; J trimming: 4 bases; junction bases outside the gene matches: 9. CDR3 bases: TGCGCCAGCAGATACGGACTAGCGGGGAGGGGAGAGACCCAGTACTTC. Amino acid sequence: CASRYGLAGRGETQYF.

A few counts support this clonotype. This sequence joins TRBV21-1 and TRBJ2-1; TRBD2, the table's D call, lacks a check against the DNA. TRBV21-1 is assigned pseudogene status. This CDR3 comprises 16 residues. DNA for the CDR3: TGTGCCAGCAGCAACCGACTAGCGGGATCAGGGAGTGAGCAGTTCTTC. It yields the protein CASSNRLAGSGSEQFF.

The chain uses TRBV29-1 and TRBJ2-1, with no clear D. Germline lookup yields CDR1 SQVTM and CDR2 ANQGSEA. V dropped 3 bases and J dropped 3 bases, with 6 bases sitting between them. This CDR3 contains 12 residues. CDR3 protein: CSVDASYNEQFF. CDR3 nucleotide sequence: TGCAGCGTTGATGCTAGCTACAATGAGCAGTTCTTC.

The rearrangement links TRBV5-1 to TRBJ2-1; the D gene could be TRBD1 or TRBD2 (5 bases each). The V end lost 2 bases, the J end lost 0 bases, and 15 bases lay between the germline ends. CDR1 SGHRS and CDR2 YFSETQ come from the germline V gene. This CDR3 comprises 17 residues. The CDR3 loop reads CASSFGTGKSSYNEQFF. CDR3 in DNA: TGCGCCAGCAGCTTTGGGACGGGGAAGAGCTCCTACAATGAGCAGTTCTTC.

This chain joins TRBV20-1 and TRBJ2-1; D not resolved. From germline, CDR1 is DFQATT and CDR2 SNEGSKA (reference sequence). Trimming left V 6 bases short and J 5 bases short, with 20 bases between. The CDR3 spans 15 residues. In DNA, the CDR3 is TGCAGTGCCCTGATACTCACTCCCGTGAACAATGAGCAGTTCTTC. Translated: CSALILTPVNNEQFF.

The chain couples TRBV13 to TRBJ1-2; TRBD1 matches at 7 bases. Trimming cost V 6 bases and J 3 bases; bases outside gene matches: 10. The CDR3 sequence is 15 residues long. The V gene's germline CDR1 is PRHDT and CDR2 FYEKMQ (reference sequence). CDR3 amino acids: CASRETGRSYYGYTF. The CDR3 nucleotides are TGTGCCAGCAGGGAGACAGGGAGATCCTACTATGGCTACACCTTC.

The genes are TRBV6-5 and TRBJ2-1; 8 bases agree with TRBD2. Germline CDR1 reads MNHEY; CDR2 reads SVGAGI. V gave up 2 bases and J gave up 7 bases; unmatched junction bases: 13. The CDR3 totals 17 residues. In nucleotides, the CDR3 is TGTGCCAGCAGTTACGAAGGCGGGAGGAGGGGATTTAATGAGCAGTTCTTC. It codes for CASSYEGGRRGFNEQFF.

This chain connects TRBV29-1 to TRBJ2-7; D may be TRBD2 (5 bases). The V and J ends lost 4 bases and 4 bases respectively, with 14 bases between them. This CDR3 has 13 amino acids. The germline gives CDR1 SQVTM, CDR2 ANQGSEA. Written as DNA, the CDR3 is TGCAGCGTTGGGGAAAGGACTCCTTACGAGCAGTACTTC. This codes for CSVGERTPYEQYF.

The gene calls are TRBV20-1 and TRBJ2-4; a possible D gene is TRBD2 (6 bases). The CDR3 spans 14 residues. V dropped 5 bases and J dropped 7 bases, with 18 bases sitting between them. Per the germline V gene, CDR1 is DFQATT and CDR2 is SNEGSKA (reference sequence). This CDR3 is CSAPPRRGMNIQYF. Here the CDR3 DNA reads TGCAGTGCTCCTCCCAGGAGGGGTATGAACATTCAGTACTTC.

On this clonotype itself: A read error is possible here, since a much larger clone lies one base away. This rearrangement joins TRBV27 to TRBJ1-2; 9 bases map to TRBD1. The junction had 9 bases not matched to a gene; V was cut back by 5 bases and J by 5 bases. The length of the CDR3 is 15 residues. Per the germline V gene, CDR1 is MNHEY and CDR2 is SMNVEV (reference sequence). CDR3 loop: CASSKGTGIIYGYTF. CDR3 DNA sequence: TGTGCCAGCAGTAAAGGGACAGGGATAATATATGGCTACACCTTC.

The chain employs TRBV4-1 and TRBJ2-1; D unresolved. Deletions cut 3 bases from V and 2 bases from J, with 14 bases between. The CDR3 sequence is 16 residues long. CDR1 and CDR2 from the germline V gene are MGHRA and YSYEKL. CDR3 region: CASSHTGRKTYNEQFF. In DNA form, the CDR3 reads TGCGCCAGCAGCCACACCGGGCGCAAGACCTACAATGAGCAGTTCTTC.

The chain employs TRBV20-1 and TRBJ1-4; 7 positions match TRBD1. Germline assignment: CDR1 DFQATT and CDR2 SNEGSKA (reference sequence). CDR3 size: 15 residues. With V trimmed by 7 bases and J by 0 bases, 8 bases remained unmatched. The CDR3 DNA reads TGCAGTGTCGTGGACAGGAGAACAACTAATGAAAAACTGTTTTTT. Translation: CSVVDRRTTNEKLFF.

This clonotype has just one count. The chain is built from TRBV24-1 and TRBJ2-5; TRBD1 agrees at 9 bases. Germline CDR1 KGHDR, CDR2 SFDVKD. Trimming cost V 1 base and J 11 bases; bases outside gene matches: 13. The CDR3 loop spans 16 amino acids. CDR3 nucleotides: TGTGCCACCAGTGATTTTGGGACAGGGAGGGACAATGAGCAGTACTTC. Protein product: CATSDFGTGRDNEQYF.

This clonotype was seen a handful of times. The rearrangement links TRBV21-1 to TRBJ1-5; whether TRBD1, the table's D call, matches the DNA was not checked. TRBV21-1 constitutes a pseudogene. This CDR3 comprises 12 residues. This chain's CDR3 is CASSKAPGCEHF. For the CDR3, the DNA is TGTGCCAGCAGCAAAGCACCGGGATGTGAGCATTTT.

The gene calls are TRBV28 and TRBJ2-1, with D possibly TRBD2 on 6 matching bases. V was pared by 7 bases and J by 6 bases, with 25 bases between. The germline CDR1 and CDR2 sequences are MDHEN and SYDVKM. This CDR3 is built from 17 residues. The CDR3 reads CASTNLRDSRVGNEQFF. The DNA of the CDR3 is TGTGCCAGCACCAACCTGAGGGACTCAAGAGTGGGCAATGAGCAGTTCTTC. Complete variable domain (other parts from reference TRBV28 and TRBJ2-1): DVKVTQSSRYLVKRTGEKVFLECVQDMDHENMFWYRQDPGLGLRLIYFSYDVKMKEKGDIPEGYSVSREKKERFSLILESASTNQTSMYLCASTNLRDSRVGNEQFFGPGTRLTVL.

CDR3 nucleotides: TGTGCCAGCAGTTTTGCGCGAGGTGAGCAGTTCTTC. Its protein product is CASSFARGEQFF. This rearrangement joins TRBV27 to TRBJ2-1; D is uncertain. The germline V gene encodes CDR1 MNHEY and CDR2 SMNVEV (reference sequence). Trimming stripped 3 bases from V and 9 bases from J, with 9 bases between. CDR3 length: 12 residues.

This clonotype was counted between two and nine times. The genes are TRBV3-1 and TRBJ2-7, with 7 bases identical to TRBD1. This CDR3 contains 15 residues. Germline V gives CDR1 LGHDT, CDR2 YNNKEL (reference sequence). V shed 3 bases, J shed 0 bases, and the junction held 5 bases outside the gene matches. The CDR3: CASSHGTASSYEQYF. For the CDR3, the DNA is TGTGCCAGCAGCCATGGGACAGCGAGCTCCTACGAGCAGTACTTC.

The V and J genes are TRBV11-3 and TRBJ2-4; TRBD1 matches 9 bases. The closer fit of TRBJ2-7 to the DNA end suggests the J call may be wrong. In germline, CDR1 is SGHNT, CDR2 YENEEA. This CDR3 comprises 14 residues. CDR3 in amino acids: CASSPGQGMSEQYF. The CDR3 DNA sequence: TGTGCCAGCAGCCCCGGACAGGGGATGAGCGAGCAGTACTTC.

The rearrangement joins TRBV6-5 to TRBJ2-1, with D hard to call. CDR1 is MNHEY, CDR2 SVGAGI, per germline. V lost 5 bases, J lost 3 bases, and 11 bases lay in between. The CDR3 covers 14 residues. The CDR3 sequence: CASSPRYRYNEQFF. For the CDR3, the DNA is TGTGCCAGCAGTCCAAGATACCGCTACAATGAGCAGTTCTTC.